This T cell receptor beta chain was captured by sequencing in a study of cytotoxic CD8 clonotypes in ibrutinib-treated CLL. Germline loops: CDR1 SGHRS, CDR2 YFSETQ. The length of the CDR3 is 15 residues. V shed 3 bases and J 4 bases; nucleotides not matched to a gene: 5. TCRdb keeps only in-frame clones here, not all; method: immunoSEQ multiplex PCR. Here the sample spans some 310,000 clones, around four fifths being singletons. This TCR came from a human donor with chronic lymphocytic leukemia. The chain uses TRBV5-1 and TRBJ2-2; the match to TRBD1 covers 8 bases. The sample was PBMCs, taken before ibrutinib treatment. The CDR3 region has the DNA TGCGCCAGCAGCTATACAGGGGGGATCACCGGGGAGCTGTTTTTT. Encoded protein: CASSYTGGITGELFF.